This T cell receptor beta chain was identified in a study of T cells in Graves' hyperthyroidism and ophthalmopathy. The investigators amplified TCR beta CDR3 regions from RNA transcripts. TCR CDR3 underwent first-round RT-PCR with the HTBI primer set. TCRdb reprocessed the multiplex PCR reads via MiXCR and lists one record per CDR3 protein. The table shows about 250,000 distinct CDR3 sequences, with 13% to 15% occurring only once. This clonotype was observed many times. What it recognizes is unknown. Overall study results and limits: Ophthalmopathy and stable hyperthyroidism were told apart by a 13 V-J model. In validation, the model predicted ophthalmopathy. These predictions came a median about 6.5 months before onset.

Trimming took 4 bases from V and 6 from J, leaving 12 bases between them. Germline values: CDR1 LGHDT, CDR2 YNNKEL (reference sequence). This CDR3 contains 13 residues. For the diagnoses, clinical symptoms, serum thyroxine and TRAb, thyroid ultrasound and orbital computed tomography were used. Fresh peripheral blood, 9.5 to 10 ml of it, supplied the PBMCs. V and J are TRBV3-1 and TRBJ2-5; D perhaps matches TRBD2 (6 bases). This clonotype originated in a woman aged 45-65 years with Graves' hyperthyroidism that later progressed to Graves' ophthalmopathy. Material for sequencing was blood. This CDR3 is CASSLKEGKTQYF. As DNA, the CDR3 is TGTGCCAGCAGCCTGAAGGAGGGAAAGACCCAGTACTTC.